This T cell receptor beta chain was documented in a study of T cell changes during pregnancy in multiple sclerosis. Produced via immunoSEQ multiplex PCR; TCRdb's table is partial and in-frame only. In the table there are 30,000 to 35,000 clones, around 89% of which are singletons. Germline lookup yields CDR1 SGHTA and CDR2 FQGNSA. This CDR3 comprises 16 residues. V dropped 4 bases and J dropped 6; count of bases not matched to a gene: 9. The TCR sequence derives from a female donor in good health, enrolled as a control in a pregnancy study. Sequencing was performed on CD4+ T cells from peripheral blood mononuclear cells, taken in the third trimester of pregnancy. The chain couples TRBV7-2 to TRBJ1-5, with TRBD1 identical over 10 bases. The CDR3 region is CASSSSGGTGAQPQHF. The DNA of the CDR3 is TGTGCCAGCAGCTCCTCCGGGGGGACAGGGGCTCAGCCCCAGCATTTT.